The next 25 T cell receptor beta chains were all read from a single sample in a study of T cell responses to AZD1222 COVID-19 vaccine. TCRdb's copy holds only in-frame clones and misses some; the assay was immunoSEQ multiplex PCR. This table has 85,000 to 95,000 clones, almost 90% appearing once. This material consisted of peripheral blood, taken on day 0 of AZD1222 vaccination. These receptors all come from an adult in good health.

This clone came up a few times. This chain links TRBV6-2 or TRBV6-3 with TRBJ1-6, with D unclear. V lost 0 bases and J lost 12, with 3 bases in between. The CDR3 is 11 residues long. The germline V gene encodes CDR1 MNHEY and CDR2 SVGEGT. CDR3 region: CASSYSRPLHF. The CDR3 nucleotides read TGTGCCAGCAGTTACTCGAGACCCCTCCACTTT.

This rearrangement joins TRBV27 to TRBJ1-4; maybe TRBD1 (5 bases). The CDR3 sequence is 16 residues long. Trimming shortened V by 3 bases and J by 2 bases, and 13 bases separated the two germline ends. Germline V gene data show CDR1 as MNHEY and CDR2 as SMNVEV (reference sequence). The CDR3: CASSLGPLGTNEKLFF. The CDR3 nucleotides are TGTGCCAGCAGTTTGGGACCCCTAGGGACTAATGAAAAACTGTTTTTT.

The gene calls are TRBV6-5 and TRBJ2-2; 9 nucleotides align to TRBD1. This CDR3 spans 15 amino acids. Germline CDR1 is MNHEY and CDR2 is SVGAGI. With 5 bases clipped from V and 4 bases from J, the junction kept 5 bases outside the gene matches. CDR3 DNA sequence: TGTGCCAGCAGTATCCGACAGGGGGGCACCGGGGAGCTGTTTTTT. Protein: CASSIRQGGTGELFF.

V gene TRBV7-2 combines with J gene TRBJ1-6; D is possibly TRBD1 (5 bases). The ends were cut back, 1 base at V and 10 bases at J, with 14 bases in the middle. CDR1 is SGHTA, CDR2 FQGNSA, per germline. The CDR3 sequence is 15 residues long. CDR3 sequence: CASSLDAGVDSPLHF. The CDR3 nucleotides read TGTGCCAGCAGCTTAGACGCGGGGGTTGACTCACCCCTCCACTTT.

The chain employs TRBV7-2 and TRBJ2-7; 8 bases fit TRBD1. The junction had 8 bases not matched to a gene; V was cut back by 4 bases and J by 0 bases. The germline V gene encodes CDR1 SGHTA and CDR2 FQGNSA. The CDR3 contains 16 residues. CDR3 sequence reads: CASSSPGQGSSYEQYF. CDR3 sequence (DNA): TGTGCCAGCAGCTCCCCCGGACAGGGCAGCTCCTACGAGCAGTACTTC.

The chain combines TRBV14 with TRBJ2-7, with D hard to call. Trimming cost V 5 bases and J 2 bases, with 10 bases left between them. The V gene's germline CDR1 is SGHDN and CDR2 FVKESK. The CDR3 totals 13 residues. The DNA for the CDR3 is TGTGCCAGCAGCTCAGACACTGCCTACGAGCAGTACTTC. It specifies CASSSDTAYEQYF.

The V call is TRBV24-1, the J call TRBJ1-2; tentative D call: TRBD1 (5 bases). V was clipped by 4 bases and J by 0 bases, with 11 bases between them. The CDR3 runs to 15 residues. Germline V gene lookup returns CDR1 KGHDR and CDR2 SFDVKD. CDR3 region: CATSDPGGPNYGYTF. CDR3 sequence (DNA): TGTGCCACCAGTGACCCCGGGGGACCTAACTATGGCTACACCTTC.

The V gene is TRBV6-5, the J gene TRBJ1-6; D unclear. This CDR3 comprises 12 residues. The V end was cut by 9 bases, the J end by 7 bases, with 10 bases between. Germline CDR1 reads MNHEY; CDR2 reads SVGAGI. The CDR3 sequence: CASTGGNSPLHF. The DNA for the CDR3 is TGTGCCAGTACGGGCGGAAATTCACCCCTCCACTTT.

This clone was observed a few times. The rearrangement links TRBV19 to TRBJ1-2; no reliable D call. V lost 8 bases, J lost 4 bases, and 14 bases lay in between. The CDR3 totals 13 residues. Germline V gene data show CDR1 as LNHDA and CDR2 as SQIVND (reference sequence). For the CDR3, the DNA is TGTGCCAGTGCCCTCGCCAGATCCTATGGCTACACCTTC. As protein: CASALARSYGYTF.

This clone occurred a few times. J is TRBJ1-2 and V is TRBV5-1; 7 bases agree with TRBD1. This CDR3 comprises 15 residues. Trimming removed 4 bases from V and 3 bases from J; junction bases left unmatched: 9. CDR1 and CDR2 from the germline V gene are SGHRS and YFSETQ. The DNA of the CDR3 is TGCGCCAGCAGCCCTGACAGGGTTCGGGACTATGGCTACACCTTC. Encoded protein: CASSPDRVRDYGYTF.

Notes on this clone: A junction end diverges from the germline sequence, so it may reflect a read error. V gene TRBV6-2 or TRBV6-3 combines with J gene TRBJ1-2; D perhaps matches TRBD1 (6 bases). Per germline, CDR1 MNHEY and CDR2 SVGEGT. This CDR3 is 17 amino acids long. CDR3 nucleotide sequence: TGTGCCAGCAGCTACTCCCGGACAGCACTAAACCACTATGGCTACACCTTC. Translation: CASSYSRTALNHYGYTF.

V gene TRBV27 combines with J gene TRBJ2-3; TRBD2 matches 7 bases. V lost 1 base to trimming and J lost 2 bases; unmatched junction nucleotides: 6. Germline V gene lookup returns CDR1 MNHEY and CDR2 SMNVEV (reference sequence). CDR3 size: 16 residues. CDR3 amino acids: CASSLFGTTDTDTQYF. The CDR3 coding sequence is TGTGCCAGCAGTTTATTCGGGACTACCGACACAGATACGCAGTATTTT.

The chain carries TRBV28 and TRBJ2-2; 7 bases line up with TRBD1. From germline, CDR1 is MDHEN and CDR2 SYDVKM. The CDR3 has 14 residues. V lost 5 bases and J lost 7; bases outside the gene matches: 7. CDR3: CASSISQGIGELFF. In nucleotides, the CDR3 is TGTGCCAGCAGTATCTCACAGGGGATCGGGGAGCTGTTTTTT.

This clone was counted a single time. CDR3 DNA sequence: TGTGCCAGCAGACTAGCGGGGGGCTCCAACACCGGGGAGCTGTTTTTT. Amino acids: CASRLAGGSNTGELFF. The rearrangement uses TRBV3-1 (or the pseudogene TRBV3-2) and TRBJ2-2; 12 positions agree with TRBD2. This CDR3 comprises 16 residues. With 6 bases clipped from V and 2 bases from J, the junction kept 4 bases outside the gene matches. Germline V gene data show CDR1 as LGHDT and CDR2 as YNNKEL (reference sequence).

As DNA, the CDR3 is TGTGCCAGCAGTGATCGGACAGGGGCAGGAGAAAAACTGTTTTTT. It is translated as CASSDRTGAGEKLFF. V and J are TRBV6-1 and TRBJ1-4, with 9 bases lining up with TRBD1. J gave up 8 bases and V 3 bases, and 7 bases lay outside the gene matches. The CDR3 has 15 residues. The germline CDR1 and CDR2 sequences are MNHNS and SASEGT.

The CDR3 loop reads CASSQDLVGGNSYEQYF. The CDR3 nucleotides read TGCGCCAGCAGCCAAGACTTGGTCGGCGGCAACTCCTACGAGCAGTACTTC. The chain carries TRBV4-3 and TRBJ2-7; D uncertain. The V gene lost 0 bases and the J gene lost 0 bases, with 15 bases spanning the gap. Germline CDR1 reads LGHNA; CDR2 reads YSLEER. This CDR3 region has 17 residues.

The V gene is TRBV3-1 (or the pseudogene TRBV3-2), the J gene TRBJ2-7, with no clear D. The CDR3 runs 11 residues. CDR1 LGHDT and CDR2 YNNKEL come from the germline V gene (reference sequence). Trimming removed 3 bases at V and 5 bases at J, with 5 bases between. This CDR3 reads CASSQTHEQYF. DNA for the CDR3: TGTGCCAGCAGCCAGACCCACGAGCAGTACTTC.

The chain combines TRBV7-8 with TRBJ1-1, with TRBD1 matching 7 bases. J lost 1 base, V lost 4 bases, and 15 bases had no gene match. CDR3 size: 18 residues. CDR1 is SGHVS and CDR2 is FQNEAQ in the germline V gene. CDR3 sequence (DNA): TGTGCCAGCAGCTACAAACGCGATCCGGGACAGCAGAACACTGAAGCTTTCTTT. Translating gives CASSYKRDPGQQNTEAFF.

This clone was seen a few times. The chain couples TRBV7-9 to TRBJ1-3, with D perhaps TRBD1 (6 bases). With 3 bases removed from V and 9 bases from J, the gap between germline ends came to 9 bases. The CDR3 has 12 amino acids. The V gene's germline CDR1 is SEHNR and CDR2 FQNEAQ (reference sequence). CDR3 loop: CASSLDRGTIYF. The CDR3 DNA sequence: TGTGCCAGCAGCTTGGACAGAGGCACCATATATTTT.

CDR3 sequence: CASSPRRQGNTEAFF. The CDR3 DNA reads TGTGCCAGCAGCCCACGGCGACAGGGGAACACTGAAGCTTTCTTT. The V call is TRBV7-6, the J call TRBJ1-1; TRBD1 matches 7 bases. The ends lost 5 bases at V and 1 base at J; junction bases unmatched: 7. Germline V gene lookup returns CDR1 SGHVS and CDR2 FNYEAQ. CDR3 size: 15 residues.

This chain joins TRBV2 and TRBJ2-7; a possible D gene is TRBD2 (7 bases). This CDR3 is built from 16 residues. Germline V gene lookup returns CDR1 SNHLY and CDR2 FYNNEI. The V and J ends lost 3 bases and 3 bases respectively, with 18 bases between them. CDR3 loop: CASSESLGGHLYEQYF. CDR3 DNA sequence: TGTGCCAGCAGTGAGTCCCTCGGGGGGCACCTCTACGAGCAGTACTTC.

This sequence joins TRBV3-1 (or the pseudogene TRBV3-2) and TRBJ1-2; D is unclear. Per germline, CDR1 LGHDT and CDR2 YNNKEL (reference sequence). The CDR3 consists of 12 residues. Trimming stripped 1 base from V and 4 bases from J, with 4 bases between. The CDR3 sequence: CASSQGLYGYTF. The CDR3, as DNA: TGTGCCAGCAGCCAAGGACTCTATGGCTACACCTTC.

The DNA for the CDR3 is TGTGCCAGCAGCTTTCGGCTAGCGGGGGCGACGCAAGAGACCCAGTACTTC. Translation gives CASSFRLAGATQETQYF. The V and J genes are TRBV7-6 and TRBJ2-5, with TRBD2 matching over 10 bases. The junction had 9 bases not matched to a gene; V was cut back by 3 bases and J by 2 bases. This CDR3 is built from 17 residues. Germline V CDR1 and CDR2: SGHVS, FNYEAQ.

The V and J genes are TRBV25-1 and TRBJ1-2, with 8 bases aligning to TRBD1. V dropped 4 bases and J dropped 1; count of bases not matched to a gene: 2. Germline CDR1 reads MGHDK; CDR2 reads SYGVNS. This CDR3 comprises 14 residues. The CDR3 protein is CASSVTGVNYGYTF. CDR3 nucleotides: TGTGCCAGCAGTGTGACAGGGGTTAACTATGGCTACACCTTC.

The J gene is TRBJ2-1, the V gene TRBV27, with 11 nucleotides matching TRBD1. The length of the CDR3 is 14 residues. The V gene's germline CDR1 is MNHEY and CDR2 SMNVEV (reference sequence). Losses at the gene ends were 7 bases for V and 6 bases for J; bases not matched to a gene: 5. The CDR3 region is CASNGQGASNEQFF. CDR3 nucleotides: TGTGCCAGCAATGGACAGGGGGCATCCAATGAGCAGTTCTTC.